A single sample gave rise to the 13 T cell receptor beta chains below, sequenced in a study of blood T cell repertoires in COVID-19. Clones were sequenced by immunoSEQ multiplex PCR, and TCRdb holds only the in-frame ones, with some missing. This table holds roughly 100,000 clones, around 90% found once. Sequencing was carried out using peripheral blood. These receptors were taken from a woman between 45 and 60 years old with COVID-19, enrolled during active disease.

CDR3 in amino acids: CASSHYRGANTEAFF. CDR3 bases: TGTGCCAGCTCACACTACAGGGGAGCTAACACTGAAGCTTTCTTT. This chain connects TRBV18 to TRBJ1-1; 7 bases align to TRBD1. With V trimmed by 4 bases and J by 2 bases, 7 bases remained unmatched. The CDR3 sequence is 15 residues long. Germline assignment: CDR1 KGHSH and CDR2 LQKENI.

The chain links TRBV7-2 to TRBJ1-1; D might be TRBD1 (5 bases). Germline V gene data show CDR1 as SGHTA and CDR2 as FQGNSA. The germline V and J ends were trimmed by 4 bases and 4 bases, with 13 bases remaining between them. CDR3 length equals 14 residues. CDR3 nucleotide sequence: TGTGCCAGCAGCTCGGCTCAGGGTGTCACTGAAGCTTTCTTT. Its translation: CASSSAQGVTEAFF.

The chain combines TRBV2 with TRBJ2-5; TRBD2 agrees at 12 bases. J lost 5 bases, V lost 5 bases, and 3 bases had no gene match. CDR3 length equals 14 residues. Germline V lookup: CDR1 SNHLY, CDR2 FYNNEI. The CDR3 spells CASSPSGGAETQYF. The CDR3 DNA reads as TGTGCCAGCAGTCCTAGCGGGGGGGCCGAGACCCAGTACTTC.

The chain uses TRBV16 and TRBJ2-2; 7 nucleotides agree with TRBD1. Germline CDR1 reads KGHSY; CDR2 reads FQNENV. J gave up 4 bases and V 4 bases, and 6 bases lay outside the gene matches. The CDR3 runs to 15 residues. CDR3 protein: CASSRTQGSTGELFF. The CDR3 DNA reads as TGTGCCAGCAGCCGAACACAGGGGAGCACCGGGGAGCTGTTTTTT.

The chain joins TRBV19 to TRBJ2-1; 10 nucleotides match TRBD1. V trimming: 8 bases; J trimming: 5 bases; junction bases outside the gene matches: 6. The germline V gene encodes CDR1 LNHDA and CDR2 SQIVND (reference sequence). The CDR3 is 14 amino acids. The DNA of the CDR3 is TGTGCCAGTCAATGGACAGGGGGGGACAATGAGCAGTTCTTC. This encodes CASQWTGGDNEQFF. The full variable domain, in which reference TRBV19 and TRBJ2-1 provide the parts outside the CDR3, is DGGITQSPKYLFRKEGQNVTLSCEQNLNHDAMYWYRQDPGQGLRLIYYSQIVNDFQKGDIAEGYSVSREKKESFPLTVTSAQKNPTAFYLCASQWTGGDNEQFFGPGTRLTVL.

This clone came up a few times. The rearrangement joins TRBV7-7 to TRBJ1-3; the D gene is possibly TRBD1 (6 bases). V was pared by 6 bases and J by 6 bases, with 18 bases between. Germline CDR1 and CDR2: SSHAT and FNYEAQ (reference sequence). CDR3 length: 15 amino acids. CDR3 protein: CASRLKQGRTNTIYF. In DNA form, the CDR3 reads TGTGCCAGCAGACTAAAACAGGGTCGGACAAACACCATATATTTT.

This rearrangement joins TRBV6-2 or TRBV6-3 to TRBJ2-5; 14 bases are shared with TRBD2. This CDR3 region has 17 residues. V shed 4 bases, J shed 4 bases, and the junction held 8 bases outside the gene matches. The germline V gene has CDR1 MNHEY and CDR2 SVGEGT. The CDR3 DNA reads TGTGCCAGCAGTTTGGGCCGAGGACTAGCGGGGGGAGAGACCCAGTACTTC. Translating it yields CASSLGRGLAGGETQYF.

This chain uses TRBV9 with TRBJ1-2; a possible D gene is TRBD1 (5 bases). The length of the CDR3 is 15 residues. Germline V lookup: CDR1 SGDLS, CDR2 YYNGEE. V gave up 4 bases and J gave up 2 bases, with 15 bases separating them. CDR3: CASSPRDGRNYGYTF. CDR3 coding DNA: TGTGCCAGCAGCCCCCGGGACGGGAGGAACTATGGCTACACCTTC.

The rearrangement links TRBV7-9 to TRBJ2-7, with TRBD1 identical over 8 bases. CDR1 SEHNR and CDR2 FQNEAQ come from the germline V gene (reference sequence). The CDR3 runs 13 residues. The V and J ends lost 9 bases and 0 bases, in that order; junction bases with no gene match: 4. The chain's CDR3 is CASRDRSSYEQYF. CDR3 bases: TGTGCCAGTCGGGACAGGAGCTCCTACGAGCAGTACTTC.

The chain links TRBV27 to TRBJ1-5, with D tentatively TRBD1 (6 bases). V lost 5 bases and J lost 7, with 12 bases in between. The CDR3 runs to 13 residues. Germline V gives CDR1 MNHEY, CDR2 SMNVEV (reference sequence). CDR3 coding DNA: TGTGCCAGCAGTCTACATACAGGGCAGCCCCAGCATTTT. It is translated as CASSLHTGQPQHF.

This clone is a singleton in its sample. The rearrangement uses TRBV3-1 (or the pseudogene TRBV3-2) and TRBJ2-2; D possibly corresponds to TRBD1 (6 bases). V lost 1 base to trimming and J lost 1 base, with 7 bases between them. The germline CDR1 and CDR2 sequences are LGHDT and YNNKEL (reference sequence). The CDR3 has 15 residues. The CDR3 DNA sequence: TGTGCCAGCAGCCAAGCAGGGGTGAACACCGGGGAGCTGTTTTTT. As protein: CASSQAGVNTGELFF.

This sequence joins TRBV9 and TRBJ2-4, with 7 positions matching TRBD1. From germline, CDR1 is SGDLS and CDR2 YYNGEE. The CDR3 is 17 amino acids. After removal of 3 bases from V and 3 bases from J, the junction contained 12 bases not matched to a gene. CDR3 coding DNA: TGTGCCAGCAGCGAATTGGGACAGACGAGGGGCAAAAACATTCAGTACTTC. Protein sequence: CASSELGQTRGKNIQYF.

J is TRBJ1-6 and V is TRBV18; 8 nucleotides align to TRBD1. This CDR3 region has 18 residues. The junction had 6 bases not matched to a gene; V was cut back by 0 bases and J by 2 bases. Germline CDR1 reads KGHSH; CDR2 reads LQKENI. CDR3 protein: CASSPPATGGTYNSPLHF. The CDR3 DNA reads TGTGCCAGCTCACCACCGGCTACAGGGGGTACCTATAATTCACCCCTCCACTTT.